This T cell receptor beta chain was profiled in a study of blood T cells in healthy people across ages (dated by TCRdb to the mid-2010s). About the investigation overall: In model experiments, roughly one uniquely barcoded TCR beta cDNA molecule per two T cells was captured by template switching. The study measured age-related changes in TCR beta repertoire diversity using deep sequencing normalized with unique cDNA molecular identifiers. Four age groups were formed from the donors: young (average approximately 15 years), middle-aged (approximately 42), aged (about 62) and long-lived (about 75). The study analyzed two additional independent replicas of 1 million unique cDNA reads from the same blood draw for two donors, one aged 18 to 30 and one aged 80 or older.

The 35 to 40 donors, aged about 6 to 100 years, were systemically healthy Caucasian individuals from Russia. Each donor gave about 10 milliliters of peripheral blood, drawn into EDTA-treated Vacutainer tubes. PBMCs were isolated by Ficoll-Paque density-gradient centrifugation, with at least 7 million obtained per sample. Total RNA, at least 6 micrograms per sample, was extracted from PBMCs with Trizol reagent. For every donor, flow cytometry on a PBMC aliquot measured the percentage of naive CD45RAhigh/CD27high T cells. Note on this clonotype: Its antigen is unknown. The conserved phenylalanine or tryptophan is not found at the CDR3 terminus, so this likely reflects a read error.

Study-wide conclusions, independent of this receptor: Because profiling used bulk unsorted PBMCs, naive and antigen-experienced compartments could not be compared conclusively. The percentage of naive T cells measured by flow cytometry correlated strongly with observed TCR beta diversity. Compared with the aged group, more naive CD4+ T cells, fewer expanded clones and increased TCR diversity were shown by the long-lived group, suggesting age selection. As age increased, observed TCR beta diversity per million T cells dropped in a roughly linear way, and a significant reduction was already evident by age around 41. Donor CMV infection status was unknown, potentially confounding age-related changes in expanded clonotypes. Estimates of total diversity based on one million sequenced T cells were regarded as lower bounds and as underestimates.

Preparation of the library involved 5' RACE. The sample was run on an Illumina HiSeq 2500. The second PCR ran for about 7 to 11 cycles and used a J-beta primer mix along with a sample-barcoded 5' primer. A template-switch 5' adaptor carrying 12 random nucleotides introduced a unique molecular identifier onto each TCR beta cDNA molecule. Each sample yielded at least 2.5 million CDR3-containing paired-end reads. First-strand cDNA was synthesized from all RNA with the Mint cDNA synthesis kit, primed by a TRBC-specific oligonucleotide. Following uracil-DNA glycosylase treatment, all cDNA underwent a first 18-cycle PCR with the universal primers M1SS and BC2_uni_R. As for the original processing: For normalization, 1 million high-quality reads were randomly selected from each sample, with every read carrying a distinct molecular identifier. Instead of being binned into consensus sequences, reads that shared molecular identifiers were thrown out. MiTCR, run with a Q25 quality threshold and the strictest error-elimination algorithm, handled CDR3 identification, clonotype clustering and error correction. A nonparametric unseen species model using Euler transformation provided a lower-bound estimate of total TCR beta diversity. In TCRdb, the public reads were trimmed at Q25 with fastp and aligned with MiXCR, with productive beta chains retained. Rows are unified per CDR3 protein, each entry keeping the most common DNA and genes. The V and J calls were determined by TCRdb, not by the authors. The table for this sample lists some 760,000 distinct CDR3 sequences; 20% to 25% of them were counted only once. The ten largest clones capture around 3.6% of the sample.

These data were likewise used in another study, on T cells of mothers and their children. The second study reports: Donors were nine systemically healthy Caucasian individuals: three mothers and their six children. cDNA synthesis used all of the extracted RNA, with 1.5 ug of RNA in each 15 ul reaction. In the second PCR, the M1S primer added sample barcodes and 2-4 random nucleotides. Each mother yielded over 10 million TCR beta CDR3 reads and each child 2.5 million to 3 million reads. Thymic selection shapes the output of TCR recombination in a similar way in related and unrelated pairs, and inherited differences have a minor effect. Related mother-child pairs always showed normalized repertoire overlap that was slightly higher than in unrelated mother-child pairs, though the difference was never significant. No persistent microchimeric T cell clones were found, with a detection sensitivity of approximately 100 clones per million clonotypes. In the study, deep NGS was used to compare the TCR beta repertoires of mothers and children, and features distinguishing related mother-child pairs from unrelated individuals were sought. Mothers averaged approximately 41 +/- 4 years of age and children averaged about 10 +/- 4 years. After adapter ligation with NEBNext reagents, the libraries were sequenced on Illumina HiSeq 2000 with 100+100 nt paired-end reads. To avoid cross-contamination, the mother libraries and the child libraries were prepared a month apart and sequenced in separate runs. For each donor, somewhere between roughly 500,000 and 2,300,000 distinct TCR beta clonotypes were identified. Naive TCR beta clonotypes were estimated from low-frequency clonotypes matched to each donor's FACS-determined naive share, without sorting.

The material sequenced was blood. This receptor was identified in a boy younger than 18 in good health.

This receptor carries the CDR3 CASSNQPGVAGKQFS. The DNA is TGTGCCAGCAGTAACCAACCGGGGGTAGCGGGCAAGCAGTTCTCC. This chain joins TRBV2 to TRBJ2-7; 7 central bases correspond to TRBD2. The DNA end is a closer match to TRBJ2-1, so the J assignment may be wrong. The length of the CDR3 is 15 amino acids, counting both ends. Only CDR3 DNA remains: 45 bases, in frame from the first base. Sequences SNHLY (CDR1) and FYNNEI (CDR2) are obtained from the germline V gene.